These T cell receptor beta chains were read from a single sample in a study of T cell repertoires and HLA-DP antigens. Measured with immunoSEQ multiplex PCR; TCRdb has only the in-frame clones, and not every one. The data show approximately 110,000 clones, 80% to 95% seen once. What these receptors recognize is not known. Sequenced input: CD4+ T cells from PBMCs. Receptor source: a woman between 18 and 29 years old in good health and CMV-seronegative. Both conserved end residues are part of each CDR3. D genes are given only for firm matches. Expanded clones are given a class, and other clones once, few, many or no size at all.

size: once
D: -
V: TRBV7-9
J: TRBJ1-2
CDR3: CASSSSTGTFNYGYTF
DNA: TGTGCCAGCAGCTCCTCAACAGGGACTTTCAACTATGGCTACACCTTC

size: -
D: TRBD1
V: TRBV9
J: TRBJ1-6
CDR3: CASTPRGQGNSPLHF
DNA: TGTGCCAGCACCCCGAGGGGGCAGGGGAATTCACCCCTCCACTTT

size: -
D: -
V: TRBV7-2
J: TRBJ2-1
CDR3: CASSIGHELGEQFF
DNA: TGTGCCAGCAGCATCGGGCACGAGCTCGGCGAGCAGTTCTTC

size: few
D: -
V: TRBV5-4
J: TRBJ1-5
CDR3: CASSLGPGPVTQHF
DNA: TGTGCCAGCAGCTTGGGTCCAGGACCGGTTACCCAGCATTTT

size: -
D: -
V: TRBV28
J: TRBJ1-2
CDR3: CASSLKNYGYTF
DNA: TGTGCCAGCAGTTTAAAAAACTATGGCTACACCTTC

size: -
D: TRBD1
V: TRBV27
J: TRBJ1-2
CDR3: CASRQGAGYGYTF
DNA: TGTGCCAGCAGGCAGGGGGCGGGCTATGGCTACACCTTC

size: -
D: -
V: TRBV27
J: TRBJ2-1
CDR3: CASSPQGARENNEQFF
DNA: TGTGCCAGCAGTCCCCAGGGTGCCCGGGAGAACAATGAGCAGTTCTTC

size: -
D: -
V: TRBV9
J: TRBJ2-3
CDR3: CASSARRGHTDTQYF
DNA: TGTGCCAGCAGCGCGAGGAGGGGGCACACAGATACGCAGTATTTT

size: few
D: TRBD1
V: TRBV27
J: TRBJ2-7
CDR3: CASRPGQQFYEQYF
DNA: TGTGCCAGCAGGCCGGGACAGCAATTCTACGAGCAGTACTTC

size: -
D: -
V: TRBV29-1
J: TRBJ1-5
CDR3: CSAIREVNQPQHF
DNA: TGCAGCGCGATCCGGGAGGTCAATCAGCCCCAGCATTTT

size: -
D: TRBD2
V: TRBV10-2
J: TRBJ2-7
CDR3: CASSPGLAFYEQYF
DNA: TGCGCCAGCAGTCCGGGACTAGCGTTCTACGAGCAGTACTTC